This T cell receptor beta chain was documented in a study of CXCR3-negative and CXCR3-positive naive CD8 T cells. Study details: A total of 130 million to 150 million TRB reads was generated, with about 1.5 +/- 0.3 million per library. Study-level findings and limits: Cryopreserved cells partially lost CXCR3 expression, and fresh PBMCs were used in most assays. TRB CDR3 properties were used to infer TCR strength, and surface CD5 was comparable between naive subsets.

Notes on this clonotype: Its specificity is unknown.

With 250,000 to 350,000 cells each, the CD8+ T cell subsets were individually sorted in triplicate. The CDR3 has 15 amino acids. Each TRB cDNA library was prepared by 5' RACE (with UMI labels). TCRdb reprocessed the 5' RACE reads, keeping one entry per CDR3 protein, no DNA. The sample has approximately 58,000 distinct CDR3 sequences. This receptor was taken from a human donor in good health. Some clones in this sample may be carry-over from other donors' samples. This chain connects TRBV12-3 or TRBV12-4 to TRBJ2-5; checking the TCRdb D call of TRBD2 is not possible without DNA. Sequencing was done on a sample of naive CXCR3- CD8+ T cells from blood. Documented subset: CD45RO-CCR7+CD27+CD95- naive CD8+ T cells lacking CXCR3 (TNR3-). The CDR3 region is CASSFRGGSQETQYF.